Listed here are 29 T cell receptor beta chains from one sample, sequenced in a study of T cell repertoires in cytomegalovirus infection. TCRdb passed the reads through MiXCR, listing each CDR3 protein once. The sample lists roughly 300,000 distinct CDR3 sequences, 8% to 10% occurring once. Sequences were obtained from PBMCs. The receptors here all came from a human donor in good health (CMV status not recorded). Some clones in this sample may be carry-over from other donors' samples.

The rearrangement links TRBV7-9 to TRBJ2-3; tentatively, D is TRBD1 (6 bases). This CDR3 contains 14 residues. In germline, CDR1 is SEHNR, CDR2 FQNEAQ (reference sequence). V was pared by 3 bases and J by 3 bases, with 10 bases between. DNA for the CDR3: TGTGCCAGCAGCTTGGCAGGGGATACAGATACGCAGTATTTT. It translates to CASSLAGDTDTQYF.

This clonotype was detected only a few times. The CDR3 loop is CSAKREGASTEAFF. Written as DNA, the CDR3 is TGCAGTGCAAAGAGGGAGGGGGCGAGCACTGAAGCTTTCTTT. The V call is TRBV20-1, the J call TRBJ1-1; 7 bases fit TRBD1. CDR1 DFQATT and CDR2 SNEGSKA come from the germline V gene (reference sequence). The V segment lost 6 bases and the J segment 4 bases; nucleotides outside the gene matches: 11. The CDR3 length is 14 residues.

CDR3 region: CASRDRESVTYEQYF. In DNA, the CDR3 is TGTGCCAGCAGGGACAGGGAAAGTGTTACCTACGAGCAGTACTTC. The V and J genes are TRBV12-3 or TRBV12-4 and TRBJ2-7, with 8 bases matching TRBD1. J lost 2 bases, V lost 6 bases, and 9 bases had no gene match. CDR3 length equals 15 residues.

This clonotype was picked up many times. CDR3 amino acids: CASSPETSGSLDEQFF. The DNA for the CDR3 is TGTGCCAGCAGCCCGGAGACTAGCGGGAGCTTGGATGAGCAGTTCTTC. The genes are TRBV7-2 and TRBJ2-1; TRBD2 agrees at 12 bases. V gave up 5 bases and J gave up 8 bases; unmatched junction bases: 10. CDR1 is SGHTA, CDR2 FQGNSA, per germline. The CDR3 runs 16 residues.

This clonotype has at least ten counts. This chain links TRBV7-2 with TRBJ2-5, with D tentatively TRBD1 or TRBD2 (5 bases each). Trimming took off 5 bases at V and 4 bases at J, with 14 bases between the two ends. Germline lookup yields CDR1 SGHTA and CDR2 FQGNSA. CDR3 length: 14 residues. The CDR3 sequence is CASSHSGPGETQYF. The CDR3 region has the DNA TGTGCCAGCAGCCATTCGGGGCCCGGAGAGACCCAGTACTTC.

This clonotype has a handful of counts. The genes are TRBV6-2 or TRBV6-3 and TRBJ2-6; D not resolved. CDR3 length: 11 residues. V lost 8 bases and J lost 11, with 10 bases in between. The germline V gene encodes CDR1 MNHEY and CDR2 SVGEGT. The CDR3 sequence: CASSGHYVLTF. The CDR3 bases are TGTGCCAGCTCGGGCCACTACGTCCTGACTTTC.

The J gene is TRBJ2-2, the V gene TRBV25-1, with 7 bases aligning to TRBD2. The length of the CDR3 is 15 residues. Trimming took 6 bases from V and 4 from J; bases not matched to a gene: 8. The germline CDR1 and CDR2 sequences are MGHDK and SYGVNS. In DNA, the CDR3 is TGTGCCAGCAGGGGGGTGGGCGGGGGCACCGGGGAGCTGTTTTTT. Amino acid sequence: CASRGVGGGTGELFF.

The chain links TRBV18 to TRBJ1-4; 8 bases are a match to TRBD1. Germline V CDR1 and CDR2: KGHSH, LQKENI. V shed 5 bases and J 7 bases; nucleotides not matched to a gene: 6. CDR3 length: 14 amino acids. The chain's CDR3 is CASSSDRAPEKLFF. CDR3 DNA sequence: TGTGCCAGCTCATCGGACAGGGCACCTGAAAAACTGTTTTTT.

This clonotype was seen a few times. This rearrangement joins TRBV28 to TRBJ2-7; unclear D gene. V gave up 3 bases and J gave up 0 bases, with 6 bases separating them. The CDR3 extends over 13 amino acids. Germline assignment: CDR1 MDHEN and CDR2 SYDVKM. CDR3 protein: CASSLHPSYEQYF. CDR3 coding DNA: TGTGCCAGCAGTTTGCACCCCTCCTACGAGCAGTACTTC.

The chain couples TRBV12-3 or TRBV12-4 to TRBJ2-3; D is possibly TRBD1 or TRBD2 (6 bases each). This CDR3 contains 21 residues. The V and J ends lost 8 bases and 2 bases respectively, with 35 bases between them. The CDR3 protein is CASHRSGGNPIPQKYTDTQYF. The DNA for the CDR3 is TGTGCCAGCCATAGGTCCGGGGGCAATCCCATACCACAAAAATACACAGATACGCAGTATTTT.

The CDR3 spells CASSLDRGRSDTQYF. CDR3 DNA: TGTGCCAGCAGCCTTGACAGGGGGCGGTCAGATACGCAGTATTTT. This chain links TRBV7-2 with TRBJ2-3; 10 bases fit TRBD1. CDR1 is SGHTA and CDR2 is FQGNSA in the germline V gene. The junction had 6 bases not matched to a gene; V was cut back by 5 bases and J by 4 bases. The CDR3 is made up of 15 amino acids. Full variable domain (outside the CDR3, taken from reference TRBV7-2 and TRBJ2-3): GAGVSQSPSNKVTEKGKDVELRCDPISGHTALYWYRQSLGQGLEFLIYFQGNSAPDKSGLPSDRFSAERTGGSVSTLTIQRTQQEDSAVYLCASSLDRGRSDTQYFGPGTRLTVL.

This clonotype has at least ten counts. This chain joins TRBV20-1 and TRBJ2-1, with D perhaps matching TRBD1 (6 bases). V lost 3 bases to trimming and J lost 8 bases, with 17 bases between them. The CDR3 spans 14 residues. Looked up from germline, CDR1 is DFQATT and CDR2 is SNEGSKA (reference sequence). CDR3 region: CSARSERGFDEQFF. CDR3 coding DNA: TGCAGTGCTAGGTCCGAGAGGGGGTTCGATGAGCAGTTCTTC.

The CDR3 sequence is CASSVARQTLDVDYGYTF. CDR3 nucleotides: TGTGCCAGCAGCGTAGCTCGACAGACCTTGGATGTGGACTATGGCTACACCTTC. The chain carries TRBV9 and TRBJ1-2; a weak D match, TRBD1 (5 bases). CDR3 size: 18 residues. The V and J ends lost 0 bases and 3 bases respectively, with 21 bases between them. The germline CDR1 and CDR2 sequences are SGDLS and YYNGEE. The full variable domain, with the rest looked up from reference TRBV9 and TRBJ1-2, is DSGVTQTPKHLITATGQRVTLRCSPRSGDLSVYWYQQSLDQGLQFLIQYYNGEERAKGNILERFSAQQFPDLHSELNLSSLELGDSALYFCASSVARQTLDVDYGYTFGSGTRLTVV.

The chain recombines TRBV6-5 with TRBJ1-2, with 7 nucleotides matching TRBD1. V dropped 4 bases and J dropped 5; count of bases not matched to a gene: 10. Germline V CDR1 and CDR2: MNHEY, SVGAGI. This CDR3 contains 15 residues. CDR3 in DNA: TGTGCCAGCAGTTCCTCCGTTCGGGACAGTTATGGCTACACCTTC. Residues: CASSSSVRDSYGYTF.

Many counts were recorded for this clonotype. The chain uses TRBV7-2 and TRBJ2-7; possibly TRBD1 or TRBD2 for D (6 bases each). Trimming shortened V by 2 bases and J by 1 base, and 12 bases separated the two germline ends. This CDR3 is built from 15 residues. The germline CDR1 and CDR2 sequences are SGHTA and FQGNSA. CDR3 coding DNA: TGTGCCAGCAGCTTAAGGGGGGCCTCATCCTACGAGCAGTACTTC. This gives the protein CASSLRGASSYEQYF.

This clonotype turned up a few times. V gene TRBV11-1 combines with J gene TRBJ2-1, with TRBD2 as a possible D gene (6 bases). This CDR3 has 11 amino acids. V was cut by 3 bases and J by 9 bases, with 6 bases left in between. Germline CDR1 reads SGHAT; CDR2 reads FQDESV (reference sequence). The CDR3 spells CASSLTSEQFF. In DNA form, the CDR3 reads TGTGCCAGCAGCTTGACTAGTGAGCAGTTCTTC.

This clonotype has a count of ten or more. CDR3 in DNA: TGTGCCACCAGCAGAGCGGTGACAGGGAACACTGAAGCTTTCTTT. Its translation: CATSRAVTGNTEAFF. This rearrangement joins TRBV15 to TRBJ1-1; D is possibly TRBD1 (6 bases). Germline V lookup: CDR1 LNHNV, CDR2 YYDKDF (reference sequence). The CDR3 has 15 residues. V was clipped by 1 base and J by 1 base, with 10 bases between them. Supplemented by reference TRBV15 and TRBJ1-1, the full variable domain reads DAMVIQNPRYQVTQFGKPVTLSCSQTLNHNVMYWYQQKSSQAPKLLFHYYDKDFNNEADTPDNFQSRRPNTSFCFLDIRSPGLGDTAMYLCATSRAVTGNTEAFFGQGTRLTVV.

At least ten counts were recorded for this clonotype. The chain uses TRBV7-2 and TRBJ2-7, with 9 positions matching TRBD1. The CDR3 contains 16 residues. V shed 3 bases, J shed 5 bases, and the junction held 11 bases outside the gene matches. CDR1 is SGHTA, CDR2 FQGNSA, per germline. The CDR3 sequence: CASSFTTGTGMNEQYF. The CDR3 DNA is TGTGCCAGCAGCTTCACTACCGGGACAGGGATGAACGAGCAGTACTTC. The complete variable domain, with remaining parts taken from reference TRBV7-2 and TRBJ2-7, reads GAGVSQSPSNKVTEKGKDVELRCDPISGHTALYWYRQSLGQGLEFLIYFQGNSAPDKSGLPSDRFSAERTGGSVSTLTIQRTQQEDSAVYLCASSFTTGTGMNEQYFGPGTRLTVT.

In this sample, this clonotype turned up a few times. The J gene is TRBJ2-1, the V gene TRBV7-2; no clear D gene. Between the trimmed V and J ends, which lost 0 bases and 11 bases, there was a span of 8 bases. Per the germline V gene, CDR1 is SGHTA and CDR2 is FQGNSA. CDR3 length: 12 amino acids. The CDR3 DNA follows: TGTGCCAGCAGCTTAGCGGGTGTGAAGCAGTTCTTC. Amino acids: CASSLAGVKQFF.

The J gene is TRBJ2-5, the V gene TRBV25-1, with 9 nucleotides matching TRBD2. V dropped 1 base and J dropped 5; count of bases not matched to a gene: 11. The CDR3 contains 17 residues. Germline-derived CDR1 and CDR2 are MGHDK and SYGVNS. The CDR3: CASSEWASGDPVETQYF. Here the CDR3 DNA reads TGTGCCAGCAGTGAATGGGCTAGCGGGGACCCAGTCGAGACCCAGTACTTC. Looking up the rest from reference TRBV25-1 and TRBJ2-5 gives the full variable domain: EADIYQTPRYLVIGTGKKITLECSQTMGHDKMYWYQQDPGMELHLIHYSYGVNSTEKGDLSSESTVSRIRTEHFPLTLESARPSHTSQYLCASSEWASGDPVETQYFGPGTRLLVL.

This clonotype was counted at least ten times. V gene TRBV7-2 combines with J gene TRBJ2-3; D is uncertain. This CDR3 has 14 amino acids. Germline V lookup: CDR1 SGHTA, CDR2 FQGNSA. V lost 5 bases and J 0 bases, leaving 9 bases between the germline ends. The CDR3 here is CASSRMVSTDTQYF. In nucleotides, the CDR3 is TGTGCCAGCAGCCGAATGGTTAGCACAGATACGCAGTATTTT. The whole variable domain, filled in from reference TRBV7-2 and TRBJ2-3, reads GAGVSQSPSNKVTEKGKDVELRCDPISGHTALYWYRQSLGQGLEFLIYFQGNSAPDKSGLPSDRFSAERTGGSVSTLTIQRTQQEDSAVYLCASSRMVSTDTQYFGPGTRLTVL.

About this clonotype itself: This may arise from a read error, as a much more abundant clone is one base away. The chain is built from TRBV18 and TRBJ2-3; TRBD2 might be the D (6 bases). The CDR3 has 17 residues. V lost 1 base to trimming and J lost 3 bases, with 17 bases between them. Germline values: CDR1 KGHSH, CDR2 LQKENI. CDR3 nucleotides: TGTGCCAGCTCACCACTCTTTAAGGGGACTGTAACAGATACGCAGTATTTT. This sequence encodes CASSPLFKGTVTDTQYF. The full variable domain, its missing parts supplied by reference TRBV18 and TRBJ2-3, is NAGVMQNPRHLVRRRGQEARLRCSPMKGHSHVYWYRQLPEEGLKFMVYLQKENIIDESGMPKERFSAEFPKEGPSILRIQQVVRGDSAAYFCASSPLFKGTVTDTQYFGPGTRLTVL.

Ten or more counts support this clonotype. The V gene is TRBV4-2, the J gene TRBJ2-4, with D uncertain. The V gene's germline CDR1 is LGHNA and CDR2 YNFKEQ. The CDR3 is made up of 16 amino acids. With 0 bases removed from V and 0 bases from J, the gap between germline ends came to 9 bases. The CDR3 sequence: CASSQEYRGAKNIQYF. In nucleotides, the CDR3 is TGTGCCAGCAGCCAAGAGTACCGCGGAGCCAAAAACATTCAGTACTTC.

There are many counts of this clonotype. The chain employs TRBV7-2 and TRBJ2-3; D perhaps matches TRBD2 (5 bases). Germline V gene data show CDR1 as SGHTA and CDR2 as FQGNSA. The CDR3 totals 13 residues. V was shortened by 1 base and J by 5 bases, with 7 bases between the two germline ends. The CDR3 spells CASSLGGLDTQYF. CDR3 nucleotides: TGTGCCAGCAGCTTAGGAGGGCTAGATACGCAGTATTTT. The full variable domain, with the rest looked up from reference TRBV7-2 and TRBJ2-3, is GAGVSQSPSNKVTEKGKDVELRCDPISGHTALYWYRQSLGQGLEFLIYFQGNSAPDKSGLPSDRFSAERTGGSVSTLTIQRTQQEDSAVYLCASSLGGLDTQYFGPGTRLTVL.

This clonotype was picked up a small number of times. V and J are TRBV9 and TRBJ1-1; 7 nucleotides line up with TRBD1. Germline assignment: CDR1 SGDLS and CDR2 YYNGEE. J was trimmed by 5 bases and V by 0 bases; bases with no gene match: 4. The CDR3 consists of 14 residues. The CDR3 coding sequence is TGTGCCAGCAGCGTAGGACAGGGCGGGACTGAAGCTTTCTTT. It encodes CASSVGQGGTEAFF.

This clonotype has ten or more counts. This chain uses TRBV7-2 with TRBJ2-5; TRBD2 matches at 8 bases. The junction had 12 bases not matched to a gene; V was cut back by 5 bases and J by 4 bases. The germline V gene has CDR1 SGHTA and CDR2 FQGNSA. The CDR3 totals 16 residues. The CDR3 loop reads CASSPWGLVGVETQYF. The CDR3 bases are TGTGCCAGCAGCCCCTGGGGACTAGTTGGGGTAGAGACCCAGTACTTC.

This rearrangement joins TRBV20-1 to TRBJ1-6; 7 nucleotides line up with TRBD1. The CDR3 is 13 amino acids. Germline lookup yields CDR1 DFQATT and CDR2 SNEGSKA (reference sequence). V shed 5 bases, J shed 8 bases, and the junction held 6 bases outside the gene matches. CDR3 sequence (DNA): TGCAGTGCTGCTGGGACAGCCGATTCACCCCTCCACTTT. Protein: CSAAGTADSPLHF.

This clonotype was observed many times. The rearrangement joins TRBV7-2 to TRBJ1-3; D gene uncertain. Germline V gives CDR1 SGHTA, CDR2 FQGNSA. V was clipped by 3 bases and J by 0 bases, with 3 bases between them. This CDR3 region has 13 residues. As DNA, the CDR3 is TGTGCCAGCAGCTTTCACTCTGGAAACACCATATATTTT. This sequence encodes CASSFHSGNTIYF. Full variable domain (rest looked up from reference TRBV7-2 and TRBJ1-3): GAGVSQSPSNKVTEKGKDVELRCDPISGHTALYWYRQSLGQGLEFLIYFQGNSAPDKSGLPSDRFSAERTGGSVSTLTIQRTQQEDSAVYLCASSFHSGNTIYFGEGSWLTVV.

This clonotype appeared many times. This chain links TRBV11-2 with TRBJ2-1, with 9 bases lining up with TRBD1. In germline, CDR1 is SGHAT, CDR2 FQNNGV. The CDR3 has 15 residues. V dropped 3 bases and J dropped 6; count of bases not matched to a gene: 6. The CDR3 spells CASSLPGQGGNEQFF. The CDR3 DNA reads TGTGCCAGCAGCTTGCCGGGACAGGGTGGCAATGAGCAGTTCTTC.